Here is one T cell receptor beta chain with its context. This sample was taken from a study of blood T cell repertoires in COVID-19. Study-level information: From T cells, B-cell-depleted T cells, or PBMCs came the material, which was cDNA or gDNA.

There are 17 residues in the CDR3. CDR1 is SNHLY and CDR2 is FYNNEI in the germline V gene. V lost 4 bases, J lost 2 bases, and 8 bases stayed unmatched. TCRdb's table, derived via immunoSEQ multiplex PCR, lists solely in-frame clones and lacks some. Altogether roughly 200,000 clones are present, approximately 83% being singletons, with the ten largest covering more than 3%. This rearrangement joins TRBV2 to TRBJ2-2, with TRBD2 matching over 9 bases. The TCR comes from a man aged 60 to 75 with acute or convalescent COVID-19. The sample consisted of peripheral blood. As DNA, the CDR3 is TGTGCCAGCAGTGTTCCCACTAGCGGGTCCAACACCGGGGAGCTGTTTTTT. Its translation is CASSVPTSGSNTGELFF.